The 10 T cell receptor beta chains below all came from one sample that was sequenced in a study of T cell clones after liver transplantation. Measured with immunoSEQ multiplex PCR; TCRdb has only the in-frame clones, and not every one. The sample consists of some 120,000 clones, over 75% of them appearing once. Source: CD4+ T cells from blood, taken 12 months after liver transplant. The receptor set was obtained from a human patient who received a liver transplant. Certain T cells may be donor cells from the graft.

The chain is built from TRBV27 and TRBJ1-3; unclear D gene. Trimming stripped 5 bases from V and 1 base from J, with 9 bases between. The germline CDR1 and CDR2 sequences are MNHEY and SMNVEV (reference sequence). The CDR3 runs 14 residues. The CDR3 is CASSPRISGNTIYF. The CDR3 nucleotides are TGTGCCAGCAGTCCCCGGATATCTGGAAACACCATATATTTT.

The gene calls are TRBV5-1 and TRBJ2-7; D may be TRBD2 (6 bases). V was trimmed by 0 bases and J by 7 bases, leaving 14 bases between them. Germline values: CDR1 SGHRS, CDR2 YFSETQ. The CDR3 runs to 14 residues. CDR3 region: CASSLGTASGEQYF. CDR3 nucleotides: TGCGCCAGCAGCTTGGGGACGGCAAGCGGGGAGCAGTACTTC.

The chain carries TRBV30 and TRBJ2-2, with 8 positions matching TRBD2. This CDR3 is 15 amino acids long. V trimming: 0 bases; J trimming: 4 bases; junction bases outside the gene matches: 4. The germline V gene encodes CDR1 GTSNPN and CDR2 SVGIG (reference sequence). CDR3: CAWSVRAGVTGELFF. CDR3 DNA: TGTGCCTGGAGTGTACGAGCGGGGGTCACCGGGGAGCTGTTTTTT.

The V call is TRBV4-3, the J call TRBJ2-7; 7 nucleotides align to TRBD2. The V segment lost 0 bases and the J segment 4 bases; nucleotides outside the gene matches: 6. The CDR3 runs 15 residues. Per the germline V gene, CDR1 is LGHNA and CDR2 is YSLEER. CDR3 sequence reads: CASSQDYRGEYEQYF. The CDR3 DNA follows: TGCGCCAGCAGCCAAGATTACCGGGGGGAATACGAGCAGTACTTC.

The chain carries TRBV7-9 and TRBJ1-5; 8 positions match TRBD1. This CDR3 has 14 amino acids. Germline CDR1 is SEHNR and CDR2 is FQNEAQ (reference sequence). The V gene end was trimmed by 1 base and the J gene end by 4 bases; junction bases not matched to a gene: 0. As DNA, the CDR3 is TGTGCCAGCAGCTTAGGACAGGGGAATCAGCCCCAGCATTTT. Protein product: CASSLGQGNQPQHF.

This CDR3 is CASSFPGSGYTF. The CDR3, as DNA: TGTGCCAGCAGTTTCCCCGGGTCTGGCTACACCTTC. This chain connects TRBV27 to TRBJ1-2; D not resolved. Germline lookup yields CDR1 MNHEY and CDR2 SMNVEV (reference sequence). CDR3 length: 12 residues. Trimming stripped 3 bases from V and 7 bases from J, with 9 bases between.

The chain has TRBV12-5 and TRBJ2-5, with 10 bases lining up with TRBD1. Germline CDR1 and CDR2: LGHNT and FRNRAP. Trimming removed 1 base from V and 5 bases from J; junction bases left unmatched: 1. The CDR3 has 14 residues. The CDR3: CASGLGQGAETQYF. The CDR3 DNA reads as TGTGCTAGTGGTTTGGGACAGGGGGCCGAGACCCAGTACTTC.

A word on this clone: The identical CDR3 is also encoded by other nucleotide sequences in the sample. CDR3 sequence: CASSDGSANYGYTF. The CDR3 DNA sequence: TGTGCCAGCAGTGACGGAAGCGCTAACTATGGCTACACCTTC. The chain has TRBV6-4 and TRBJ1-2; D unclear. This CDR3 comprises 14 residues. Germline loops: CDR1 MRHNA, CDR2 SNTAGT. The ends were cut back, 2 bases at V and 0 bases at J, with 7 bases in the middle.

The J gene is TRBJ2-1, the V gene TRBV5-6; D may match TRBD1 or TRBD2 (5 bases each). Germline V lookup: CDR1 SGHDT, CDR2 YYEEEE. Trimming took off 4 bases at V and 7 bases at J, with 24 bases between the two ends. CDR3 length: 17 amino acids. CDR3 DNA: TGTGCCAGCAGCCACAACTCGGGACCGCTAGCATCGAATGAGCAGTTCTTC. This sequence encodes CASSHNSGPLASNEQFF.

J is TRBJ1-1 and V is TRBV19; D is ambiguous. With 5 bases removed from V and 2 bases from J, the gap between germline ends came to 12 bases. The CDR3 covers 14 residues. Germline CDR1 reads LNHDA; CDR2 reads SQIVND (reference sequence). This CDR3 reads CASSPGRINTEAFF. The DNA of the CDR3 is TGTGCCAGTAGTCCTGGACGGATAAACACTGAAGCTTTCTTT.